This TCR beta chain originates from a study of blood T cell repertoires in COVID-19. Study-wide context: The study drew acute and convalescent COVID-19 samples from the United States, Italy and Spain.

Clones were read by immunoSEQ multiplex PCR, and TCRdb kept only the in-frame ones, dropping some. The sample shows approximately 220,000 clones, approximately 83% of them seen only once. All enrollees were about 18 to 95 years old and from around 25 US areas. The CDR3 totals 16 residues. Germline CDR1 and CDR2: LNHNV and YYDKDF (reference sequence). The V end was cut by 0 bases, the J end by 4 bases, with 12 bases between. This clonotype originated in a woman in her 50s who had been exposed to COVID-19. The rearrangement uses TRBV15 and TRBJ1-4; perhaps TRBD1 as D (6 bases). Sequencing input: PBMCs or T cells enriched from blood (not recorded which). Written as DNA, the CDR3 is TGTGCCACCAGCAGAGATATGGGGGCGCTTAATGAAAAACTGTTTTTT. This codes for CATSRDMGALNEKLFF.